This T cell receptor beta chain was identified during a study of technical replicates of blood from a few donors. With 8 bases removed from V and 0 bases from J, the gap between germline ends came to 9 bases. Germline V CDR1 and CDR2: SNHLY, FYNNEI. CDR3 length equals 13 residues. Measured with immunoSEQ multiplex PCR; TCRdb has only the in-frame clones, and not every one. The data show 87,000 or so clones, approximately 90% seen once. Sequences were obtained from T cells isolated from PBMCs. The chain carries TRBV2 and TRBJ2-3, with D possibly TRBD2 on 5 matching bases. The clonotype comes from a human donor in good health. The CDR3 sequence is CASGLASTDTQYF. CDR3 bases: TGTGCCAGCGGGCTAGCTAGCACAGATACGCAGTATTTT.